The 28 T cell receptor beta chains presented below share a single source sample, sequenced in a study of CD8 T cells in Susac syndrome. Reverse transcription used roughly 0.5 to 1 ug RNA and random hexamers. TCRdb redid the calling of the immunoSEQ multiplex PCR reads with MiXCR, one entry per CDR3 protein. The table has some 110,000 distinct CDR3 sequences, approximately 93% seen once. The material sequenced was CD4+ T cells from PBMCs. The receptor source for this set is a human donor with multiple sclerosis.

The rearrangement uses TRBV27 and TRBJ2-7, with D uncertain. Germline-derived CDR1 and CDR2 are MNHEY and SMNVEV (reference sequence). Trimming took off 3 bases at V and 2 bases at J, with 20 bases between the two ends. The CDR3 has 17 amino acids. The CDR3 sequence: CASSFMGPNTIPYEQYF. In DNA form, the CDR3 reads TGTGCCAGCAGTTTCATGGGCCCTAATACGATCCCCTACGAGCAGTACTTC.

This clonotype was observed a single time. CDR3 sequence (DNA): TGTGCCAGCAGTTTGGGGGACAGGGGGCGCCAGTACTTC. Its protein is CASSLGDRGRQYF. The V and J genes are TRBV28 and TRBJ2-7; 12 bases fit TRBD1. Germline V lookup: CDR1 MDHEN, CDR2 SYDVKM. The CDR3 runs to 13 residues. Trimming at V came to 3 bases and at J to 10 bases, leaving 4 bases not matched to a gene.

The V call is TRBV12-3 or TRBV12-4, the J call TRBJ1-6; 9 nucleotides align to TRBD1. The CDR3 length is 15 residues. Trimming cost V 2 bases and J 10 bases; bases outside gene matches: 6. CDR3 region: CASSLWGQGKSPLHF. In nucleotides, the CDR3 is TGTGCCAGCAGTTTATGGGGACAGGGTAAATCACCCCTCCACTTT.

The V and J genes are TRBV7-6 and TRBJ2-1; 12 bases are a match to TRBD2. Germline loops: CDR1 SGHVS, CDR2 FNYEAQ. The CDR3 is made up of 15 amino acids. V was pared by 4 bases and J by 4 bases, with 2 bases of the junction left unmatched. The CDR3 loop reads CASSWLAGGYNEQFF. CDR3 nucleotides: TGTGCCAGCAGCTGGCTAGCGGGGGGGTACAATGAGCAGTTCTTC.

This clonotype was counted a few times. The genes are TRBV6-5 and TRBJ2-7; D might be TRBD2 (5 bases). CDR3 length: 13 amino acids. With 0 bases removed from V and 4 bases from J, the gap between germline ends came to 7 bases. CDR1 is MNHEY and CDR2 is SVGAGI in the germline V gene. The CDR3 here is CASSYSRGYEQYF. The CDR3 DNA is TGTGCCAGCAGTTACTCTCGGGGATACGAGCAGTACTTC.

As to this clonotype: The junction shows a germline mismatch at one end, possibly a read error. The genes are TRBV3-1 and TRBJ2-1; no definite D call. CDR3 length: 12 amino acids. Germline CDR1 and CDR2: LGHDT and YNNKEL (reference sequence). Here the CDR3 DNA reads TGTGCCAGCAGCCAAGGGGCACTGAGCTTGTTTTTC. As protein: CASSQGALSLFF.

This clonotype was picked up one time. CDR3 DNA sequence: TGCAGCGTCCTCCGGGCAGAGAACACTGAAGCTTTCTTT. Translated: CSVLRAENTEAFF. The V gene is TRBV29-1, the J gene TRBJ1-1; D gene uncertain. CDR1 SQVTM and CDR2 ANQGSEA come from the germline V gene. CDR3 length: 13 residues. Trimming shortened V by 6 bases and J by 1 base, and 12 bases separated the two germline ends.

The chain has TRBV12-3 or TRBV12-4 and TRBJ2-7; no firm D call. This CDR3 is 15 amino acids long. The V end was cut by 3 bases, the J end by 0 bases, with 12 bases between. The chain's CDR3 is CASSFGTPSSYEQYF. The CDR3 coding sequence is TGTGCCAGCAGTTTCGGTACCCCTAGCTCCTACGAGCAGTACTTC.

This clonotype was observed a single time. This chain uses TRBV20-1 with TRBJ2-2; D gene uncertain. Trimming stripped 5 bases from V and 6 bases from J, with 13 bases between. This CDR3 spans 13 amino acids. Germline CDR1 DFQATT, CDR2 SNEGSKA (reference sequence). The CDR3 reads CSARNLSPGELFF. In nucleotides, the CDR3 is TGCAGTGCTCGAAACTTAAGCCCCGGGGAGCTGTTTTTT.

V gene TRBV3-1 combines with J gene TRBJ2-3; the D gene is possibly TRBD2 (5 bases). Germline V CDR1 and CDR2: LGHDT, YNNKEL (reference sequence). The V gene lost 3 bases and the J gene lost 0 bases, with 10 bases spanning the gap. CDR3 length: 15 amino acids. The CDR3 region is CASSQAGPSTDTQYF. For the CDR3, the DNA is TGTGCCAGCAGCCAGGCGGGTCCTAGCACAGATACGCAGTATTTT.

This clonotype is a singleton in its sample. The chain has TRBV6-2 or TRBV6-3 and TRBJ2-7, with D possibly being TRBD1 (6 bases). Germline CDR1 MNHEY, CDR2 SVGEGT. This CDR3 is built from 16 residues. The V end was cut by 0 bases, the J end by 2 bases, with 14 bases between. DNA of the CDR3: TGTGCCAGCAGTTACTCATGGACAGATCCGGCCTACGAGCAGTACTTC. Residues: CASSYSWTDPAYEQYF.

The chain couples TRBV7-9 to TRBJ2-7; a possible D gene is TRBD2 (7 bases). CDR3 size: 17 residues. Per germline, CDR1 SEHNR and CDR2 FQNEAQ (reference sequence). V shed 4 bases and J shed 0 bases, with 19 bases lying between them. The CDR3 DNA reads TGTGCCAGCAGCTCACCGCCCCGGGGGGCCTCCTCCTACGAGCAGTACTTC. It yields the protein CASSSPPRGASSYEQYF.

This chain connects TRBV28 to TRBJ1-6; 7 nucleotides align to TRBD1. Germline V gene data show CDR1 as MDHEN and CDR2 as SYDVKM. The CDR3 loop spans 18 amino acids. The J segment lost 10 bases and the V segment lost 2 bases, leaving 17 bases of the junction unmatched. The CDR3 region is CASSLRGRGFSMGSPLHF. The CDR3 nucleotides read TGTGCCAGCAGTTTAAGGGGCAGGGGGTTCTCAATGGGGTCACCCCTCCACTTT.

The chain couples TRBV5-1 to TRBJ2-7; 8 nucleotides agree with TRBD1. Germline V CDR1 and CDR2: SGHRS, YFSETQ. Trimming took 5 bases from V and 1 from J; bases not matched to a gene: 2. The CDR3 covers 13 residues. CDR3: CASRTGVSYEQYF. CDR3 sequence (DNA): TGCGCCAGCAGGACAGGGGTTTCCTACGAGCAGTACTTC.

V is TRBV5-6 and J is TRBJ2-5, with D perhaps TRBD1 (5 bases). Germline-derived CDR1 and CDR2 are SGHDT and YYEEEE. The V gene lost 3 bases and the J gene lost 1 base, with 13 bases spanning the gap. The CDR3 spans 15 residues. Written as DNA, the CDR3 is TGTGCCAGCAGCTCACCCAGGGCGACCCAAGAGACCCAGTACTTC. Protein: CASSSPRATQETQYF.

V is TRBV20-1 and J is TRBJ2-7, with 11 bases aligning to TRBD1. Trimming at V came to 1 base and at J to 2 bases, leaving 4 bases not matched to a gene. The CDR3 length is 15 residues. Germline CDR1 reads DFQATT; CDR2 reads SNEGSKA (reference sequence). The CDR3 reads CSARGGQGVPYEQYF. CDR3 DNA sequence: TGCAGTGCTAGAGGGGGACAGGGGGTACCCTACGAGCAGTACTTC.

This chain connects TRBV14 to TRBJ1-2; D unresolved. The CDR3 has 16 residues. V was trimmed by 3 bases and J by 5 bases, leaving 19 bases between them. The germline V gene encodes CDR1 SGHDN and CDR2 FVKESK. This CDR3 is CASSHVQPVVPYGYTF. CDR3 DNA sequence: TGTGCCAGCAGCCATGTCCAACCAGTCGTACCATATGGCTACACCTTC.

The chain combines TRBV11-3 with TRBJ2-3; no clear D gene. The germline gives CDR1 SGHNT, CDR2 YENEEA. This CDR3 is 13 amino acids long. V gave up 5 bases and J gave up 0 bases, with 6 bases separating them. CDR3 sequence reads: CASSAGSTDTQYF. As DNA, the CDR3 is TGTGCCAGCAGCGCCGGGAGCACAGATACGCAGTATTTT.

J is TRBJ2-5 and V is TRBV7-9; D ambiguous. The V end lost 1 base, the J end lost 4 bases, and 7 bases lay between the germline ends. This CDR3 contains 13 residues. CDR1 SEHNR and CDR2 FQNEAQ come from the germline V gene (reference sequence). The CDR3 sequence is CASSLGLSETQYF. In DNA, the CDR3 is TGTGCCAGCAGCTTAGGCCTCTCAGAGACCCAGTACTTC. Variable domain in full (rest from reference TRBV7-9 and TRBJ2-5): DTGVSQNPRHKITKRGQNVTFRCDPISEHNRLYWYRQTLGQGPEFLTYFQNEAQLEKSRLLSDRFSAERPKGSFSTLEIQRTEQGDSAMYLCASSLGLSETQYFGPGTRLLVL.

This chain joins TRBV29-1 and TRBJ1-2; TRBD1 agrees at 10 bases. The V segment lost 6 bases and the J segment 8 bases; nucleotides outside the gene matches: 12. The CDR3 has 14 residues. Germline assignment: CDR1 SQVTM and CDR2 ANQGSEA. CDR3 region: CSVKTTTGGYGYTF. In DNA form, the CDR3 reads TGCAGCGTCAAGACGACGACAGGGGGCTACGGCTACACCTTC. Based on the CDR3 plus reference TRBV29-1 and TRBJ1-2, the full variable domain is SAVISQKPSRDICQRGTSLTIQCQVDSQVTMMFWYRQQPGQSLTLIATANQGSEATYESGFVIDKFPISRPNLTFSTLTVSNMSPEDSSIYLCSVKTTTGGYGYTFGSGTRLTVV.

The chain carries TRBV7-2 and TRBJ1-1, with D hard to call. V was clipped by 2 bases and J by 1 base, with 8 bases between them. This CDR3 has 14 residues. Germline loops: CDR1 SGHTA, CDR2 FQGNSA. In DNA form, the CDR3 reads TGTGCCAGCAGCTTAAATGTCAGGAACACTGAAGCTTTCTTT. Amino acid sequence: CASSLNVRNTEAFF. The variable domain in full, with the rest retrieved from reference TRBV7-2 and TRBJ1-1, is GAGVSQSPSNKVTEKGKDVELRCDPISGHTALYWYRQSLGQGLEFLIYFQGNSAPDKSGLPSDRFSAERTGGSVSTLTIQRTQQEDSAVYLCASSLNVRNTEAFFGQGTRLTVV.

The chain carries TRBV6-5 and TRBJ2-4; D remains unclear. From germline, CDR1 is MNHEY and CDR2 SVGAGI. The CDR3 contains 15 residues. V lost 0 bases and J lost 7, with 13 bases in between. CDR3 in amino acids: CASSYSLFASNIQYF. As DNA, the CDR3 is TGTGCCAGCAGTTACTCCCTTTTCGCCTCGAACATTCAGTACTTC.

V usage is TRBV7-8 and J usage is TRBJ2-1; 8 positions agree with TRBD2. Germline V gives CDR1 SGHVS, CDR2 FQNEAQ. There are 18 residues in the CDR3. V gave up 5 bases and J gave up 2 bases; unmatched junction bases: 14. This chain's CDR3 is CASSRGLADTETYNEQFF. In DNA form, the CDR3 reads TGTGCCAGCAGCCGAGGACTAGCCGACACTGAGACCTACAATGAGCAGTTCTTC.

This chain uses TRBV18 with TRBJ1-6; D gene uncertain. This CDR3 has 15 amino acids. Trimming removed 2 bases at V and 8 bases at J, with 13 bases between. CDR1 is KGHSH and CDR2 is LQKENI in the germline V gene. The chain's CDR3 is CASSPYSDGDSPLHF. CDR3 nucleotide sequence: TGTGCCAGCTCACCATACTCAGACGGGGATTCACCCCTCCACTTT.

The V gene is TRBV29-1, the J gene TRBJ1-2, with 8 bases that match TRBD1. The CDR3 totals 12 residues. From germline, CDR1 is SQVTM and CDR2 ANQGSEA. Losses at the gene ends were 4 bases for V and 6 bases for J; bases not matched to a gene: 4. The CDR3 sequence is CSVGWTGHGYTF. The CDR3 region has the DNA TGCAGCGTTGGGTGGACAGGGCATGGCTACACCTTC.

The rearrangement links TRBV7-9 to TRBJ1-1; D gene ambiguous. V was pared by 6 bases and J by 7 bases, with 6 bases between. Per germline, CDR1 SEHNR and CDR2 FQNEAQ (reference sequence). This CDR3 is 10 amino acids long. CDR3 region: CASSRGEAFF. The CDR3 DNA reads as TGTGCCAGCAGTCGTGGTGAAGCTTTCTTT.

The rearrangement uses TRBV9 and TRBJ1-1; D is ambiguous. This CDR3 is built from 13 residues. Germline V gene data show CDR1 as SGDLS and CDR2 as YYNGEE. Trimming removed 0 bases from V and 5 bases from J, with 8 bases in between. CDR3 DNA sequence: TGTGCCAGCAGCGTAGAGGCTCTAACTGAAGCTTTCTTT. It is translated as CASSVEALTEAFF.

The gene calls are TRBV29-1 and TRBJ1-5, with D possibly being TRBD1 (5 bases). CDR1 and CDR2 from the germline V gene are SQVTM and ANQGSEA. The length of the CDR3 is 13 residues. Trimming took off 3 bases at V and 1 base at J, with 7 bases between the two ends. CDR3 DNA: TGCAGCGTTGAGGGGGGGAGCAATCAGCCCCAGCATTTT. Its protein product is CSVEGGSNQPQHF.